These 14 T cell receptor beta chains share one sample of origin, sequenced in a study of T cell responses to AZD1222 COVID-19 vaccine. Method: immunoSEQ multiplex PCR; TCRdb's copy keeps in-frame clones and lacks some. The sample includes some 200,000 clones, about nine tenths of them seen just once. The sample was peripheral blood, taken 28 days after the second AZD1222 dose. The origin of the receptors is an adult who received the AZD1222 COVID-19 vaccine.

The V gene is TRBV12-3 or TRBV12-4, the J gene TRBJ2-7, with TRBD2 matching 7 bases. The CDR3 spans 13 residues. V shed 1 base, J shed 6 bases, and the junction held 3 bases outside the gene matches. Here the CDR3 reads CASSLGLAVEQYF. The CDR3 DNA follows: TGTGCCAGCAGTTTAGGGCTAGCGGTCGAGCAGTACTTC.

In the case of this clone: The sample holds other DNA sequences that translate to the same CDR3. The chain combines TRBV9 with TRBJ2-2, with D unresolved. This CDR3 region has 12 residues. Germline V gene data show CDR1 as SGDLS and CDR2 as YYNGEE. Trimming left V 0 bases short and J 3 bases short, with 0 bases between. DNA for the CDR3: TGTGCCAGCAGCGTAGACACCGGGGAGCTGTTTTTT. Protein sequence: CASSVDTGELFF.

J is TRBJ2-5 and V is TRBV27; the D call may be TRBD1 or TRBD2 (6 bases each). The CDR3 covers 14 residues. The germline V gene has CDR1 MNHEY and CDR2 SMNVEV (reference sequence). V was pared by 2 bases and J by 0 bases, with 7 bases between. CDR3 protein: CASSLGGHQETQYF. In DNA form, the CDR3 reads TGTGCCAGCAGTTTAGGGGGGCACCAAGAGACCCAGTACTTC.

The J gene is TRBJ2-1, the V gene TRBV11-2; 9 bases line up with TRBD2. The CDR3 totals 16 residues. V dropped 5 bases and J dropped 0; count of bases not matched to a gene: 5. CDR1 and CDR2 (germline): SGHAT, FQNNGV. The CDR3, as DNA: TGTGCCAGCAGCATGGGCGGGAGGGGCTCCTACAATGAGCAGTTCTTC. It yields the protein CASSMGGRGSYNEQFF.

The CDR3 DNA reads as TGTGCCAGTAGGGAGGGGGTTTCCTACAATGAGCAGTTCTTC. It encodes CASREGVSYNEQFF. This chain connects TRBV19 to TRBJ2-1; the D call may be TRBD1 or TRBD2 (6 bases each). CDR1 is LNHDA, CDR2 SQIVND, per germline (reference sequence). This CDR3 has 14 residues. V gave up 6 bases and J gave up 1 base, with 10 bases separating them.

The rearrangement links TRBV9 to TRBJ1-2, with TRBD1 identical over 8 bases. V dropped 2 bases and J dropped 4; count of bases not matched to a gene: 7. The germline V gene encodes CDR1 SGDLS and CDR2 YYNGEE. This CDR3 is built from 15 residues. CDR3 residues: CASSVSGTGLYGYTF. CDR3 sequence (DNA): TGTGCCAGCAGCGTCTCCGGGACAGGCCTCTATGGCTACACCTTC.

The chain couples TRBV5-1 to TRBJ1-1, with TRBD1 identical over 9 bases. CDR1 and CDR2 from the germline V gene are SGHRS and YFSETQ. The CDR3 runs to 14 residues. The V gene end was trimmed by 0 bases and the J gene end by 10 bases; junction bases not matched to a gene: 7. The CDR3 DNA is TGCGCCAGCAGCTTGGGGGATAAGGACAGGGGAGCTTTCTTT. It is translated as CASSLGDKDRGAFF. The variable domain in full, with the rest retrieved from reference TRBV5-1 and TRBJ1-1, is KAGVTQTPRYLIKTRGQQVTLSCSPISGHRSVSWYQQTPGQGLQFLFEYFSETQRNKGNFPGRFSGRQFSNSRSEMNVSTLELGDSALYLCASSLGDKDRGAFFGQGTRLTVV.

The chain links TRBV30 to TRBJ2-1; no firm D call. The CDR3 extends over 12 amino acids. Germline V gives CDR1 GTSNPN, CDR2 SVGIG (reference sequence). V was shortened by 0 bases and J by 10 bases, with 10 bases between the two germline ends. CDR3 bases: TGTGCCTGGAGTGTTGGGTTGGGAGAGCAGTTCTTC. It specifies CAWSVGLGEQFF.

The chain joins TRBV5-5 to TRBJ1-1, with 8 bases lining up with TRBD1. The CDR3 is 15 residues long. Germline V gene lookup returns CDR1 SGHKS and CDR2 YYEKEE (reference sequence). V trimming: 3 bases; J trimming: 4 bases; junction bases outside the gene matches: 8. In nucleotides, the CDR3 is TGTGCCAGCAGCTACACAGGGGGTAAGAGCACTGAAGCTTTCTTT. Residues: CASSYTGGKSTEAFF. The variable domain in full, completed from reference TRBV5-5 and TRBJ1-1, reads DAGVTQSPTHLIKTRGQQVTLRCSPISGHKSVSWYQQVLGQGPQFIFQYYEKEERGRGNFPDRFSARQFPNYSSELNVNALLLGDSALYLCASSYTGGKSTEAFFGQGTRLTVV.

This chain connects TRBV21-1 to TRBJ2-7; TRBD1 is the table's D call, not checked against the DNA. TRBV21-1 corresponds to a pseudogene. CDR3 length equals 14 residues. CDR3 sequence (DNA): TGTGCCAGCAGACCGACAGGGCCCAATTACGAGCAGTACTTC. Amino acids: CASRPTGPNYEQYF.

The chain is built from TRBV27 and TRBJ2-2; 7 bases are shared with TRBD1. The trim removed 5 bases at V and 0 bases at J, leaving 3 bases unmatched. CDR3 size: 15 residues. The germline V gene has CDR1 MNHEY and CDR2 SMNVEV (reference sequence). In DNA form, the CDR3 reads TGTGCCAGCAGTCTGGACAGGCCGAACACCGGGGAGCTGTTTTTT. This translates into CASSLDRPNTGELFF.

This chain links TRBV5-1 with TRBJ1-1, with D possibly matching TRBD1 (5 bases). CDR3 size: 16 residues. CDR1 and CDR2 from the germline V gene are SGHRS and YFSETQ. Between the trimmed V and J ends, which lost 0 bases and 0 bases, there was a span of 12 bases. In DNA, the CDR3 is TGCGCCAGCAGCTTGGCGGGGGATTGGGTGAACACTGAAGCTTTCTTT. Encoded protein: CASSLAGDWVNTEAFF.

The chain joins TRBV9 to TRBJ2-1; D is uncertain. The CDR3 sequence is 15 residues long. V was cut by 0 bases and J by 0 bases, with 7 bases left in between. Germline CDR1 is SGDLS and CDR2 is YYNGEE. This chain's CDR3 is CASSVGWSSYNEQFF. CDR3 bases: TGTGCCAGCAGCGTAGGATGGAGCTCCTACAATGAGCAGTTCTTC. Variable domain in full (rest from reference TRBV9 and TRBJ2-1): DSGVTQTPKHLITATGQRVTLRCSPRSGDLSVYWYQQSLDQGLQFLIQYYNGEERAKGNILERFSAQQFPDLHSELNLSSLELGDSALYFCASSVGWSSYNEQFFGPGTRLTVL.

This clone was seen just once. This chain links TRBV9 with TRBJ2-7; D is ambiguous. Trimming pared 4 bases from V and 0 bases from J, leaving 5 bases between. Per the germline V gene, CDR1 is SGDLS and CDR2 is YYNGEE. This CDR3 comprises 12 residues. The CDR3 loop reads CASSPGSYEQYF. CDR3 nucleotides: TGTGCCAGCAGCCCAGGCTCCTACGAGCAGTACTTC.